Below, 5 T cell receptor beta chains from the same sample are listed, as sequenced in a study of blood T cell repertoires in COVID-19. The assay was immunoSEQ multiplex PCR, and TCRdb's table has in-frame clones only and misses some. Among approximately 190,000 clones listed, 65% to 85% were seen once. Sequencing used peripheral blood. These receptors originate from a woman in her twenties or thirties with acute or convalescent COVID-19.

In this sample, this clone turned up once. The chain recombines TRBV10-1 with TRBJ2-3; 8 nucleotides line up with TRBD2. This CDR3 has 15 amino acids. Per germline, CDR1 WNHNN and CDR2 SYGVQD (reference sequence). V trimming: 4 bases; J trimming: 0 bases; junction bases outside the gene matches: 3. The CDR3, as DNA: TGCGCCAGCAGTGTTAGCGGGATTAGCACAGATACGCAGTATTTT. It encodes CASSVSGISTDTQYF.

The chain couples TRBV28 to TRBJ1-1, with a weak D call TRBD1 (6 bases). V lost 5 bases and J 7 bases, leaving 11 bases between the germline ends. Looked up from germline, CDR1 is MDHEN and CDR2 is SYDVKM. The CDR3 length is 12 residues. Here the CDR3 DNA reads TGTGCCAGCAGTGGACAGTGGAGTGAAGCTTTCTTT. This encodes CASSGQWSEAFF.

The V call is TRBV5-4, the J call TRBJ1-4; a weak D match, TRBD1 (5 bases). The germline V and J ends were trimmed by 0 bases and 10 bases, with 13 bases remaining between them. The CDR3 length is 14 residues. Germline CDR1 and CDR2: SGHNT and YYREEE (reference sequence). Here the CDR3 DNA reads TGTGCCAGCAGCTTGGATGGGATTAGGGGAAAACTGTTTTTT. Protein: CASSLDGIRGKLFF.

Points on this clone: Other nucleotide sequences in the sample specify the same CDR3. The chain recombines TRBV4-2 with TRBJ2-1; possibly TRBD1 for D (6 bases). Germline CDR1 is LGHNA and CDR2 is YNFKEQ. The CDR3 is 14 amino acids. Trimming took off 0 bases at V and 7 bases at J, with 10 bases between the two ends. The CDR3 here is CASSQDRGSNEQFF. DNA for the CDR3: TGTGCCAGCAGCCAAGATAGGGGGTCAAATGAGCAGTTCTTC.

As regards this clone: This may be a read error, as it is one base from a much larger clone. The chain employs TRBV12-3 or TRBV12-4 and TRBJ2-7, with TRBD1 identical over 9 bases. Unmatched junction bases numbered 4, after V lost 4 bases and J lost 6 bases. The CDR3 runs to 13 residues. The CDR3, as DNA: TGTGCCAGCAGTTCCGGGACAGGGCGCGAGCAGTACTTC. It codes for CASSSGTGREQYF.